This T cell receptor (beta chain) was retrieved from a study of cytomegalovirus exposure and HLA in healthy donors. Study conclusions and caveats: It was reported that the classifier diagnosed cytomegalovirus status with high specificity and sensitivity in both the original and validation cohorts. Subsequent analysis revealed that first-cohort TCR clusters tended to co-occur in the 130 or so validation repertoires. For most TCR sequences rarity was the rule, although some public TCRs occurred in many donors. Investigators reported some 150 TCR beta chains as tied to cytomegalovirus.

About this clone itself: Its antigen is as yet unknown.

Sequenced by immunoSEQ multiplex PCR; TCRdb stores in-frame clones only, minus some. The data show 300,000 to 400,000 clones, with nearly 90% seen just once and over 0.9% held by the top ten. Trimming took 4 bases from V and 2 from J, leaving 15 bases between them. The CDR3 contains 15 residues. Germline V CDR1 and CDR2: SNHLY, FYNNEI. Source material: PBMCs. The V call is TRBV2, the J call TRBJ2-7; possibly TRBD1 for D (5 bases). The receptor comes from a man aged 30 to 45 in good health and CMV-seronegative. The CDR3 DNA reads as TGTGCCAGCAGTGGACGACAGAATTCACCCTACGAGCAGTACTTC. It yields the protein CASSGRQNSPYEQYF.